Listed here are 24 T cell receptor beta chains from one sample, sequenced in a study of response to subunit inactivated influenza vaccine. TCRdb ran MiXCR on the RT-PCR reads and lists one entry per CDR3 protein. The table records 860,000 or so distinct CDR3 sequences, 21% of them present only once. The input for sequencing was PBMCs from blood, taken more than 4 days after vaccination. Receptor source: a man between 45 and 60 years old who received an inactivated influenza vaccine.

This clonotype occurred a few times. The chain has TRBV2 and TRBJ2-3, with 7 positions matching TRBD2. CDR1 SNHLY and CDR2 FYNNEI come from the germline V gene. The CDR3 covers 18 residues. The ends lost 2 bases at V and 1 base at J; junction bases unmatched: 12. DNA for the CDR3: TGTGCCAGCAGTGAAATGGGACGACTAGCCATCGGCACAGATACGCAGTATTTT. The encoded protein is CASSEMGRLAIGTDTQYF.

This clonotype was seen only a few times. V gene TRBV4-1 combines with J gene TRBJ2-3; 7 positions match TRBD1. CDR3 length: 15 residues. V lost 1 base and J lost 0; bases outside the gene matches: 1. The germline V gene encodes CDR1 MGHRA and CDR2 YSYEKL. The CDR3: CASSQGGQSTDTQYF. DNA for the CDR3: TGCGCCAGCAGCCAAGGGGGACAGAGCACAGATACGCAGTATTTT.

A few counts support this clonotype. The J gene is TRBJ2-2, the V gene TRBV6-1; 8 bases map to TRBD2. The junction had 14 bases not matched to a gene; V was cut back by 10 bases and J by 7 bases. This CDR3 is 15 amino acids long. Per germline, CDR1 MNHNS and CDR2 SASEGT. The CDR3 DNA reads as TGTGCCACCCACGCGGCCGGGAGGGCCGGCGGGGAGCTGTTTTTT. This translates into CATHAAGRAGGELFF.

V is TRBV7-6 and J is TRBJ2-5; 16 positions agree with TRBD2. Germline CDR1 SGHVS, CDR2 FNYEAQ. After removal of 2 bases from V and 6 bases from J, the junction contained 9 bases not matched to a gene. The CDR3 extends over 18 amino acids. The CDR3 region has the DNA TGTGCCAGCAGCTTATCCCTTGGGACTAGCGGGGGGGCCAAGACCCAGTACTTC. It encodes CASSLSLGTSGGAKTQYF.

This clonotype turned up a few times. The DNA of the CDR3 is TGTGCCAGCAGCTTAGCGAAAGGCCAGTCCTACGAGCAGTACTTC. It encodes CASSLAKGQSYEQYF. The chain uses TRBV7-2 and TRBJ2-7; D not certain. CDR3 length equals 15 residues. V lost 0 bases, J lost 1 base, and 10 bases lay in between. Germline loops: CDR1 SGHTA, CDR2 FQGNSA.

The chain couples TRBV7-9 to TRBJ1-1, with TRBD1 matching 8 bases. This CDR3 is built from 16 residues. Germline V lookup: CDR1 SEHNR, CDR2 FQNEAQ (reference sequence). Unmatched junction bases numbered 9, after V lost 5 bases and J lost 1 base. The CDR3 here is CASSTDRGGGNTEAFF. The CDR3 DNA sequence: TGTGCCAGCAGCACAGACAGGGGCGGAGGGAACACTGAAGCTTTCTTT.

The V call is TRBV4-1, the J call TRBJ2-2; D is perhaps TRBD1 (6 bases). CDR1 and CDR2 (germline): MGHRA, YSYEKL. With 4 bases removed from V and 2 bases from J, the gap between germline ends came to 14 bases. CDR3 length: 16 residues. The CDR3 DNA reads TGCGCCAGCAGCCCTAGGGACACCCTAAACACCGGGGAGCTGTTTTTT. Its protein is CASSPRDTLNTGELFF.

The chain links TRBV6-2 or TRBV6-3 to TRBJ2-7; D is perhaps TRBD1 (6 bases). CDR3 size: 16 residues. Trimming shortened V by 0 bases and J by 0 bases, and 12 bases separated the two germline ends. Per germline, CDR1 MNHEY and CDR2 SVGEGT. CDR3 amino acids: CASSYSVDRYSYEQYF. The CDR3 nucleotides read TGTGCCAGCAGTTACTCGGTTGACAGGTACTCCTACGAGCAGTACTTC.

This clonotype was detected ten times or more. The V gene is TRBV12-3 or TRBV12-4, the J gene TRBJ2-2; tentative D call: TRBD1 (6 bases). Trimming took off 4 bases at V and 6 bases at J, with 12 bases between the two ends. The CDR3 runs 14 residues. The CDR3 sequence is CASSSQQGSGELFF. As DNA, the CDR3 is TGTGCCAGCAGTTCCCAACAGGGATCCGGGGAGCTGTTTTTT.

This chain connects TRBV4-3 to TRBJ1-1, with D uncertain. Looked up from germline, CDR1 is LGHNA and CDR2 is YSLEER. V was clipped by 0 bases and J by 3 bases, with 8 bases between them. The CDR3 has 14 amino acids. CDR3 bases: TGCGCCAGCAGCCAAGATATTTGGGACACTGAAGCTTTCTTT. Translation gives CASSQDIWDTEAFF.

This clonotype has ten or more counts. V and J are TRBV4-3 and TRBJ2-2, with D hard to call. This CDR3 comprises 14 residues. With 1 base removed from V and 4 bases from J, the gap between germline ends came to 7 bases. CDR1 and CDR2 from the germline V gene are LGHNA and YSLEER. DNA of the CDR3: TGCGCCAGCAGCCAAGGACCAGCCACCGGGGAGCTGTTTTTT. Residues: CASSQGPATGELFF.

This clonotype was observed a few times. V gene TRBV6-2 or TRBV6-3 combines with J gene TRBJ2-2, with TRBD2 identical over 8 bases. CDR3 size: 16 residues. J was trimmed by 10 bases and V by 0 bases; bases with no gene match: 10. The germline CDR1 and CDR2 sequences are MNHEY and SVGEGT. CDR3 in amino acids: CASSYSIERETVELFF. The CDR3 DNA follows: TGTGCCAGCAGTTACTCGATTGAGCGGGAGACTGTGGAGCTGTTTTTT.

The chain recombines TRBV28 with TRBJ2-7; 11 bases line up with TRBD1. The CDR3 covers 13 residues. Germline V gene lookup returns CDR1 MDHEN and CDR2 SYDVKM. V was clipped by 8 bases and J by 7 bases; unmatched bases: 7. CDR3 nucleotide sequence: TGTGCCAGCGGCAGGACAGGGGGCGGGGAGCAGTACTTC. Translated, it gives CASGRTGGGEQYF.

The chain couples TRBV3-1 to TRBJ2-3; tentatively, D is TRBD2 (6 bases). The germline V gene has CDR1 LGHDT and CDR2 YNNKEL (reference sequence). This CDR3 has 17 amino acids. V was cut by 5 bases and J by 8 bases, with 26 bases left in between. CDR3 DNA: TGTGCCAGCAGCTTAAGGAGACAGACTAGTGACATGTCTACGCAGTATTTT. This codes for CASSLRRQTSDMSTQYF.

The chain combines TRBV5-5 with TRBJ2-7; D is tentatively TRBD1 or TRBD2 (5 bases each). CDR1 is SGHKS, CDR2 YYEKEE, per germline (reference sequence). The CDR3 length is 15 residues. V was pared by 0 bases and J by 2 bases, with 12 bases between. In nucleotides, the CDR3 is TGTGCCAGCAGCTTGGGTGGGGGTTCCCCCTACGAGCAGTACTTC. It codes for CASSLGGGSPYEQYF.

This clonotype occurred a few times. This rearrangement joins TRBV7-8 to TRBJ2-1; 7 nucleotides match TRBD2. The CDR3 covers 17 residues. J lost 0 bases, V lost 1 base, and 6 bases had no gene match. From germline, CDR1 is SGHVS and CDR2 FQNEAQ. The CDR3 region is CASSLGWRGSSYNEQFF. The CDR3 bases are TGTGCCAGCAGCTTAGGCTGGCGGGGGAGCTCCTACAATGAGCAGTTCTTC.

The chain uses TRBV4-1 and TRBJ1-2; 7 bases map to TRBD1. Germline assignment: CDR1 MGHRA and CDR2 YSYEKL. The CDR3 is made up of 15 amino acids. The trim removed 6 bases at V and 8 bases at J, leaving 15 bases unmatched. CDR3 nucleotide sequence: TGCGCCAGCAGTCCAGCCGGGCAGGGGGGAGGAGGCTACACCTTC. This codes for CASSPAGQGGGGYTF.

Only one count was recorded for this clonotype. CDR3 amino acids: CASTQLNRPRGGLVYEQYF. CDR3 in DNA: TGTGCCAGCACCCAACTCAATCGGCCTCGGGGAGGACTCGTCTACGAGCAGTACTTC. The chain is built from TRBV6-1 and TRBJ2-7, with a weak D call TRBD2 (6 bases). The CDR3 extends over 19 amino acids. Germline V gene lookup returns CDR1 MNHNS and CDR2 SASEGT. V was clipped by 7 bases and J by 3 bases, with 31 bases between them.

The chain links TRBV6-1 to TRBJ2-1; the match to TRBD2 covers 11 bases. With 6 bases clipped from V and 2 bases from J, the junction kept 6 bases outside the gene matches. The CDR3 is made up of 16 amino acids. CDR1 and CDR2 from the germline V gene are MNHNS and SASEGT. CDR3 coding DNA: TGTGCCAGCAGCTCTAGCGGGGGGAGCACCTACAATGAGCAGTTCTTC. Translation: CASSSSGGSTYNEQFF.

This clonotype has only a few counts. The gene calls are TRBV29-1 and TRBJ2-2; no clear D gene. The ends were cut back, 4 bases at V and 1 base at J, with 13 bases in the middle. The CDR3 runs to 15 residues. CDR1 SQVTM and CDR2 ANQGSEA come from the germline V gene. The CDR3 spells CSVAGTPGNTGELFF. The CDR3, as DNA: TGCAGCGTTGCAGGTACTCCCGGGAACACCGGGGAGCTGTTTTTT.

The chain joins TRBV20-1 to TRBJ2-1; 9 bases match TRBD1. Germline lookup yields CDR1 DFQATT and CDR2 SNEGSKA (reference sequence). The CDR3 is 15 amino acids. With V trimmed by 6 bases and J by 6 bases, 12 bases remained unmatched. CDR3 region: CSAYPGQGRVNEQFF. CDR3 bases: TGCAGTGCCTACCCGGGACAGGGTAGAGTCAATGAGCAGTTCTTC.

This clonotype was counted between two and nine times. V usage is TRBV20-1 and J usage is TRBJ1-4; 7 positions match TRBD1. This CDR3 region has 14 residues. Germline CDR1 and CDR2: DFQATT and SNEGSKA (reference sequence). Germline trimming cut 6 bases from V and 5 bases from J; bases unmatched to any gene: 9. This CDR3 is CSAVDRRNNEKLFF. In nucleotides, the CDR3 is TGCAGTGCAGTGGACAGGAGAAACAATGAAAAACTGTTTTTT.

The chain employs TRBV24-1 and TRBJ2-5; TRBD1 or TRBD2 may be the D gene (6 bases each). Germline assignment: CDR1 KGHDR and CDR2 SFDVKD. The CDR3 covers 17 residues. Trimming removed 3 bases at V and 2 bases at J, with 18 bases between. CDR3 protein: CATSDASGAGSQETQYF. The CDR3 DNA sequence: TGTGCCACCAGTGATGCCTCGGGGGCGGGGAGTCAAGAGACCCAGTACTTC.

The rearrangement uses TRBV19 and TRBJ2-7; D ambiguous. Germline lookup yields CDR1 LNHDA and CDR2 SQIVND (reference sequence). This CDR3 has 13 amino acids. Trimming pared 4 bases from V and 1 base from J, leaving 8 bases between. The CDR3 DNA reads TGTGCCAGTAGTAGGACGGCGTCCTACGAGCAGTACTTC. Translation: CASSRTASYEQYF.